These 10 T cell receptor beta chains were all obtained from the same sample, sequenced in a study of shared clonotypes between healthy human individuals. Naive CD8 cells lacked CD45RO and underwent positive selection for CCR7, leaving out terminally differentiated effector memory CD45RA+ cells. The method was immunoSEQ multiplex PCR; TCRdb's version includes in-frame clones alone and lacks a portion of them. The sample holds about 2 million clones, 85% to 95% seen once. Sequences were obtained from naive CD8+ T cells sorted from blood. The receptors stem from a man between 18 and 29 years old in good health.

Written as DNA, the CDR3 is TGTGCCTGGACGGACAGGGGAGTCCGCCAGCCCCAGCATTTT. Protein product: CAWTDRGVRQPQHF. The chain recombines TRBV30 with TRBJ1-5; 9 positions agree with TRBD1. CDR3 size: 14 residues. Germline CDR1 reads GTSNPN; CDR2 reads SVGIG (reference sequence). V dropped 4 bases and J dropped 7; count of bases not matched to a gene: 8.

The DNA of the CDR3 is TGCGCCAGCAGCCAAGGGCGAGGGGCCAGGGGGAATGAGCAGTTCTTC. Translating it yields CASSQGRGARGNEQFF. The genes are TRBV4-1 and TRBJ2-1; 7 nucleotides line up with TRBD1. Germline CDR1 and CDR2: MGHRA and YSYEKL. After removal of 1 base from V and 7 bases from J, the junction contained 10 bases not matched to a gene. CDR3 length: 16 residues.

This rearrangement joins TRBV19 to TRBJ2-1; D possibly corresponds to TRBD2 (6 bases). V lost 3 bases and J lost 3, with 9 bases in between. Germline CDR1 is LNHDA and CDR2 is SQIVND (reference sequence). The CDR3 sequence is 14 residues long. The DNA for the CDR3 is TGTGCCAGTAGTATGCCTAGCGACTACAATGAGCAGTTCTTC. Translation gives CASSMPSDYNEQFF.

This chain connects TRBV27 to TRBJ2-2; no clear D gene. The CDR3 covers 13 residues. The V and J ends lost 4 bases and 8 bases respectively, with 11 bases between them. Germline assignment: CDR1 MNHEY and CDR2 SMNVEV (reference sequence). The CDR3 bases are TGTGCCAGCAGTTCCCTCCTCGGGGGGGAGCTGTTTTTT. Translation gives CASSSLLGGELFF.

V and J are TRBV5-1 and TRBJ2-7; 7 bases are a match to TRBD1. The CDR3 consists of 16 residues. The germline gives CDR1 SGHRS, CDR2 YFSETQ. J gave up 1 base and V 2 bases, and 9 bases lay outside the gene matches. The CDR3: CASSFSGTVLSYEQYF. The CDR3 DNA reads TGCGCCAGCAGCTTCTCCGGGACAGTACTTTCCTACGAGCAGTACTTC.

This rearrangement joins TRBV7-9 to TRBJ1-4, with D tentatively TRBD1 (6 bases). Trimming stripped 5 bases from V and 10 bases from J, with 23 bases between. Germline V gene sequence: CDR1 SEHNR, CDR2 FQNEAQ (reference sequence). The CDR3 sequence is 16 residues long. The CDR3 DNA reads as TGTGCCAGCAGCCCGGTTATGGAGGGGGTAGAAGGAAAACTGTTTTTT. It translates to CASSPVMEGVEGKLFF.

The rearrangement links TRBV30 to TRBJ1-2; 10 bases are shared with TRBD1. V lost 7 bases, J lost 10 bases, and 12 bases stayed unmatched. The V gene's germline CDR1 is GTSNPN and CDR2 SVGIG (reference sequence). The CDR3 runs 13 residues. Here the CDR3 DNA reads TGTGCCTCCTATGGGACAGGGGCGACTTTCTACACCTTC. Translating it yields CASYGTGATFYTF.

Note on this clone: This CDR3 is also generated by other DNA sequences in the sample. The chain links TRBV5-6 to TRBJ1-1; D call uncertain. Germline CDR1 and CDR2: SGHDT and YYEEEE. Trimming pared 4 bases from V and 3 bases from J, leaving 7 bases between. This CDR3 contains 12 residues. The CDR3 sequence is CASSLQDTEAFF. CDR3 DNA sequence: TGTGCCAGCAGCCTTCAGGACACTGAAGCTTTCTTT.

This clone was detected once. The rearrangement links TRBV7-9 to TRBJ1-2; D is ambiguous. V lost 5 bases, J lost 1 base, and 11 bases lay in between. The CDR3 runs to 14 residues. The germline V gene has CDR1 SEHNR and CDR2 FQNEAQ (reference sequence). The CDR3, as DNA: TGTGCCAGCAGCCAAGGCTGGGATAACTATGGCTACACCTTC. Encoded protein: CASSQGWDNYGYTF.

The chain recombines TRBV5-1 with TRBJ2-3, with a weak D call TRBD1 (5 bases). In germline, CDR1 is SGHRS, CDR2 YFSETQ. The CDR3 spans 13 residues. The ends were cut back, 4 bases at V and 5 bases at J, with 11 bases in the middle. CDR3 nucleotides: TGCGCCAGCAGCATGACAGCACAAGATACGCAGTATTTT. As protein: CASSMTAQDTQYF. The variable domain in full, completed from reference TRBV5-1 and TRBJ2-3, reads KAGVTQTPRYLIKTRGQQVTLSCSPISGHRSVSWYQQTPGQGLQFLFEYFSETQRNKGNFPGRFSGRQFSNSRSEMNVSTLELGDSALYLCASSMTAQDTQYFGPGTRLTVL.